What follows are 10 T cell receptor beta chains derived from one specimen sequenced in a study of CD8 T cells in ankylosing spondylitis. No antigen has been identified for these receptors. Each CDR3 protein gets one entry after TCRdb re-called the 5' RACE reads with MiXCR. The data hold about 500,000 distinct CDR3 sequences, with about 12% observed a single time. Study outcomes and limitations: Within ankylosing spondylitis blood, a TCR beta motif made up of eight highly homologous variants appeared to be characteristic.

Sequences were obtained from blood, either unsorted or a sorted T cell fraction (not recorded which). The receptors originated from a male donor with ankylosing spondylitis.

The chain employs TRBV20-1 and TRBJ2-7; D might be TRBD1 or TRBD2, each matching 5 bases. Trimming pared 1 base from V and 3 bases from J, leaving 13 bases between. The CDR3 runs to 14 residues. Germline CDR1 and CDR2: DFQATT and SNEGSKA (reference sequence). CDR3 DNA sequence: TGCAGTGCTAGAGGCCGGGACGCTGTCTACGAGCAGTACTTC. It yields the protein CSARGRDAVYEQYF.

There are a few counts of this clonotype. The chain links TRBV12-3 or TRBV12-4 to TRBJ2-3, with TRBD2 as a possible D gene (6 bases). The CDR3 is 14 residues long. V was trimmed by 7 bases and J by 0 bases, leaving 11 bases between them. The chain's CDR3 is CASNPSGSTDTQYF. The CDR3 nucleotides read TGTGCCAGCAACCCCAGCGGGAGCACAGATACGCAGTATTTT.

This clonotype was counted many times. The chain links TRBV25-1 to TRBJ1-2; TRBD1 is a possible D gene (6 bases). The length of the CDR3 is 15 residues. With 5 bases removed from V and 4 bases from J, the gap between germline ends came to 17 bases. Per germline, CDR1 MGHDK and CDR2 SYGVNS. CDR3 sequence reads: CASSRTGRGAYGYTF. CDR3 in DNA: TGTGCCAGCAGTCGAACAGGGCGGGGGGCCTATGGCTACACCTTC.

This clonotype was detected many times. This chain uses TRBV3-1 with TRBJ1-1; no reliable D call. V lost 4 bases and J 6 bases, leaving 9 bases between the germline ends. Germline CDR1 reads LGHDT; CDR2 reads YNNKEL (reference sequence). CDR3 length equals 12 residues. CDR3 sequence (DNA): TGTGCCAGCAGCCGGAGTCAGGCTGAAGCTTTCTTT. Encoded protein: CASSRSQAEAFF.

This clonotype occurred many times. This chain joins TRBV6-2 or TRBV6-3 and TRBJ2-3, with 11 bases identical to TRBD2. The CDR3 is 16 amino acids. V shed 5 bases and J 5 bases; nucleotides not matched to a gene: 9. Germline loops: CDR1 MNHEY, CDR2 SVGEGT. The CDR3 nucleotides are TGTGCCAGCAGTCCATCGACTAGCGGGATGGGAGATACGCAGTATTTT. It is translated as CASSPSTSGMGDTQYF.

This clonotype turned up a few times. The chain employs TRBV7-8 and TRBJ2-1; 7 bases agree with TRBD1. This CDR3 region has 16 residues. Trimming cost V 5 bases and J 3 bases; bases outside gene matches: 10. Germline V lookup: CDR1 SGHVS, CDR2 FQNEAQ. For the CDR3, the DNA is TGTGCCAGCAGCCCTCGAGGGGGCAACCTCTACAATGAGCAGTTCTTC. Protein product: CASSPRGGNLYNEQFF.

This clonotype was picked up many times. The chain employs TRBV20-1 and TRBJ2-1, with 9 bases that match TRBD2. Germline V gives CDR1 DFQATT, CDR2 SNEGSKA (reference sequence). CDR3 size: 16 residues. V shed 4 bases and J 5 bases; nucleotides not matched to a gene: 12. As DNA, the CDR3 is TGCAGTGCTACCGCAGGATGGAGCGGGAGGCACAATGAGCAGTTCTTC. It is translated as CSATAGWSGRHNEQFF.

V and J are TRBV11-2 and TRBJ2-1; 11 bases fit TRBD2. In germline, CDR1 is SGHAT, CDR2 FQNNGV. The ends lost 6 bases at V and 8 bases at J; junction bases unmatched: 18. The CDR3 spans 18 residues. The CDR3 sequence is CASRGRSTSGKVGYEQFF. CDR3 nucleotides: TGTGCCAGCAGGGGACGGTCGACTAGCGGGAAGGTAGGGTATGAGCAGTTCTTC.

This clonotype was observed many times. The rearrangement joins TRBV27 to TRBJ2-2; D unresolved. CDR3 length equals 14 residues. Between the trimmed V and J ends, which lost 3 bases and 1 base, there was a span of 6 bases. The V gene's germline CDR1 is MNHEY and CDR2 SMNVEV (reference sequence). CDR3 nucleotide sequence: TGTGCCAGCAGTTTTACGCAGAACACCGGGGAGCTGTTTTTT. Its translation: CASSFTQNTGELFF.

The table lists this clonotype with a few counts. The chain recombines TRBV9 with TRBJ2-1, with TRBD2 as a possible D gene (8 bases). CDR3 length equals 18 residues. Germline assignment: CDR1 SGDLS and CDR2 YYNGEE. V shed 1 base and J shed 5 bases, with 22 bases lying between them. CDR3 sequence: CASSVSTGRGTVNNEQFF. For the CDR3, the DNA is TGTGCCAGCAGCGTATCCACCGGGAGGGGGACAGTAAACAATGAGCAGTTCTTC.